The rows below give T cell receptor beta chains drawn from one sample of a study of blood T cell repertoires in COVID-19. Generated by immunoSEQ multiplex PCR, the TCRdb table keeps only in-frame clones and is missing some. The data contain about 300,000 clones, around 85% of them singletons. The specimen sequenced was PBMCs or T cells enriched from blood (not recorded which). These receptors all stem from a man aged 25 to 40 who had recovered from COVID-19. The CDR3 runs from the conserved cysteine through the conserved F or W. The D gene is left open where the match is weak. The size entry is marked missing in some rows and otherwise reads once, few, many or a size class.

size	D	V	J	CDR3	DNA
.	TRBD1	TRBV30	TRBJ2-2	CAWRRQGADTGELFF	TGTGCCTGGAGGAGGCAGGGGGCGGACACCGGGGAGCTGTTTTTT
.	.	TRBV7-2	TRBJ1-5	CASVPDRGRAEHNQPQHF	TGTGCCAGCGTACCCGATCGGGGGAGGGCTGAGCACAATCAGCCCCAGCATTTT
.	.	TRBV7-2	TRBJ1-5	CASSLGEGVGNQPQHF	TGTGCCAGCAGCTTAGGGGAAGGGGTTGGCAATCAGCCCCAGCATTTT
.	.	TRBV15	TRBJ1-2	CATSRVEGYHGYTF	TGTGCCACCAGCAGAGTCGAGGGTTATCATGGCTACACCTTC
.	.	TRBV9	TRBJ2-3	CASSVGGLTDTQYF	TGTGCCAGCAGCGTGGGGGGACTCACAGATACGCAGTATTTT
few	TRBD1	TRBV7-3	TRBJ1-2	CASSFGTGDGYTF	TGTGCCAGCAGCTTCGGGACAGGGGATGGCTACACCTTC
.	.	TRBV6-5	TRBJ1-2	CASAINRRSYGYTF	TGTGCCAGCGCCATAAACCGGAGATCATATGGCTACACCTTC
.	TRBD2	TRBV11-3	TRBJ2-5	CASSPGTSGGAPLETQYF	TGTGCCAGCAGCCCCGGGACTAGCGGGGGGGCCCCATTGGAGACCCAGTACTTC
.	TRBD2	TRBV4-3	TRBJ2-1	CASSQGTLGRGGENEQFF	TGCGCCAGCAGCCAAGGTACTCTTGGGCGGGGGGGTGAGAATGAGCAGTTCTTC
.	TRBD1	TRBV9	TRBJ2-5	CASSVVGQGAGETQYF	TGTGCCAGCAGCGTAGTGGGACAGGGGGCTGGAGAGACCCAGTACTTC
.	.	TRBV27	TRBJ1-1	CASSFSQAGGEAFF	TGTGCCAGCAGTTTTTCCCAAGCGGGCGGCGAAGCTTTCTTT
.	.	TRBV3-1/TRBV3-2	TRBJ1-1	CASSQGFGRPEAFF	TGTGCCAGCAGCCAAGGGTTTGGGAGGCCTGAAGCTTTCTTT
.	.	TRBV4-3	TRBJ1-5	CASSQDSSVYSNQPQHF	TGCGCCAGCAGCCAAGATTCTAGTGTATATAGCAATCAGCCCCAGCATTTT
.	TRBD1	TRBV2	TRBJ1-1	CASSRQGGPEAFF	TGTGCCAGCAGTAGACAGGGGGGTCCTGAAGCTTTCTTT
.	TRBD1	TRBV6-1	TRBJ1-2	CASSETGVVGYGYTF	TGTGCCAGCAGTGAGACAGGGGTGGTAGGGTATGGCTACACCTTC
.	.	TRBV27	TRBJ2-1	CASSFQGPRGEQFF	TGTGCCAGCAGTTTCCAGGGTCCTCGTGGTGAGCAGTTCTTC
once	.	TRBV4-1	TRBJ2-5	CASSQGSGVGTQYF	TGCGCCAGCAGCCAGGGGAGTGGGGTAGGGACCCAGTACTTC
.	TRBD2	TRBV7-3	TRBJ2-1	CASSLILAGGNEQFF	TGTGCCAGCAGCTTAATCCTAGCGGGGGGTAATGAGCAGTTCTTC
.	TRBD1	TRBV10-3	TRBJ1-2	CAISAPGQAESNYGYTF	TGTGCCATCAGTGCCCCGGGACAGGCAGAAAGTAACTATGGCTACACCTTC
.	.	TRBV24-1	TRBJ2-3	CATSDWETDTQYF	TGTGCCACCAGTGACTGGGAGACAGATACGCAGTATTTT
.	TRBD2	TRBV25-1	TRBJ2-3	CASSDRTRADTQYF	TGTGCCAGCAGTGATCGGACTAGGGCAGATACGCAGTATTTT
once	.	TRBV5-6	TRBJ1-4	CASSFLQGNEKLFF	TGTGCCAGCAGCTTCCTACAGGGTAATGAAAAACTGTTTTTT
once	TRBD1	TRBV7-9	TRBJ2-2	CASTTTGATGELFF	TGTGCCAGCACCACGACAGGGGCCACCGGGGAGCTGTTTTTT
.	.	TRBV7-8	TRBJ1-1	CASSPRRGRGNTEAFF	TGTGCCAGCAGCCCCCGAAGGGGAAGGGGGAACACTGAAGCTTTCTTT
.	.	TRBV7-2	TRBJ1-2	CASSLHYGYTF	TGTGCCAGCAGCCTCCACTATGGCTACACCTTC
.	TRBD1	TRBV7-7	TRBJ1-1	CASSVDREAEAFF	TGTGCTAGCAGCGTGGACAGGGAGGCTGAAGCTTTCTTT
.	.	TRBV5-4	TRBJ2-1	CASSLGSSYNEQFF	TGTGCCAGCAGCCTCGGGAGCTCCTACAATGAGCAGTTCTTC
.	TRBD1	TRBV7-6	TRBJ1-4	CASSDRQGASEKLFF	TGTGCCAGCAGCGACCGACAGGGGGCAAGTGAAAAACTGTTTTTT
.	.	TRBV7-2	TRBJ1-3	CASSLEKQGVVFGNTIYF	TGTGCCAGCAGCTTAGAGAAACAGGGTGTAGTGTTCGGAAACACCATATATTTT
few	TRBD2	TRBV13	TRBJ2-5	CASSLGWPSGGAALETQYF	TGTGCCAGCAGCTTAGGCTGGCCTAGCGGGGGGGCTGCTCTAGAGACCCAGTACTTC
once	TRBD2	TRBV5-1	TRBJ2-5	CASSPGTSGGTAQYF	TGCGCCAGCAGCCCAGGGACTAGCGGGGGGACGGCCCAGTACTTC
.	TRBD1	TRBV25-1	TRBJ1-2	CASSAGRGLSYGYTF	TGTGCCAGCAGTGCTGGCAGGGGGCTCTCCTATGGCTACACCTTC
.	.	TRBV27	TRBJ2-4	CASSFLGSENIQYF	TGTGCCAGCAGTTTTCTAGGCAGCGAAAACATTCAGTACTTC
few	.	TRBV7-3	TRBJ1-6	CASSQGPGLGSPLHF	TGTGCCAGCAGCCAGGGACCGGGACTAGGTTCACCCCTCCACTTT
.	TRBD2	TRBV7-3	TRBJ2-1	CASSLQGGNEQFF	TGTGCCAGCAGCCTTCAGGGAGGGAATGAGCAGTTCTTC
.	.	TRBV5-5	TRBJ1-4	CASSFRATNEKLFF	TGTGCCAGCAGCTTCCGTGCAACTAATGAAAAACTGTTTTTT
.	TRBD1	TRBV3-1/TRBV3-2	TRBJ1-1	CASSQAGTGGWTEAFF	TGTGCCAGCAGCCAAGCTGGGACAGGGGGCTGGACTGAAGCTTTCTTT
many	TRBD2	TRBV7-6	TRBJ2-1	CASSLYGGENYNEQFF	TGTGCCAGCAGCTTATACGGGGGGGAGAATTACAATGAGCAGTTCTTC
.	TRBD1	TRBV18	TRBJ2-7	CASSPPMGQGYEQYF	TGTGCCAGCTCACCACCGATGGGACAGGGATACGAGCAGTACTTC
.	TRBD1	TRBV19	TRBJ2-1	CASMDRDPPSSYNEQFF	TGTGCCAGTATGGACAGGGACCCCCCAAGCTCCTACAATGAGCAGTTCTTC
.	TRBD1	TRBV19	TRBJ1-2	CASSIGEQGAWGYTF	TGTGCCAGTAGTATAGGAGAGCAGGGGGCTTGGGGCTACACCTTC
.	.	TRBV6-1	TRBJ2-5	CASSEIYGTQYF	TGTGCCAGCAGTGAGATATACGGGACCCAGTACTTC
once	TRBD1	TRBV2	TRBJ1-3	CASSEGQGGNTIYF	TGTGCCAGCAGTGAAGGACAGGGAGGAAACACCATATATTTT
few	.	TRBV30	TRBJ2-3	CAWSVSYMQGGPDTQYF	TGTGCCTGGAGTGTGTCCTATATGCAGGGGGGTCCAGATACGCAGTATTTT
.	TRBD2	TRBV3-1/TRBV3-2	TRBJ2-7	CASRLAGGPSEQYF	TGTGCCAGCAGACTAGCGGGGGGGCCGAGCGAGCAGTACTTC
.	.	TRBV3-1/TRBV3-2	TRBJ1-5	CASSQDFAGANAQHF	TGTGCCAGCAGCCAAGATTTCGCGGGGGCCAATGCCCAGCATTTT
.	TRBD1	TRBV7-8	TRBJ1-2	CASSFKRDSFYGYTF	TGTGCCAGCAGCTTTAAGAGGGACAGTTTCTATGGCTACACCTTC
.	.	TRBV19	TRBJ1-3	CASSKGGGAGNTIYF	TGTGCCAGTAGTAAGGGCGGGGGTGCTGGAAACACCATATATTTT
.	TRBD1	TRBV5-6	TRBJ1-2	CASSRPGQGWYGYTF	TGTGCCAGCAGCAGACCCGGACAGGGTTGGTATGGCTACACCTTC
.	.	TRBV9	TRBJ1-1	CASSPNRDTEAFF	TGTGCCAGCAGCCCGAACAGGGACACTGAAGCTTTCTTT
.	.	TRBV27	TRBJ1-5	CASSFAGNQPQHF	TGTGCCAGCAGTTTTGCAGGCAATCAGCCCCAGCATTTT
.	.	TRBV6-1	TRBJ1-6	CASSEWGGDSPLHF	TGTGCCAGCAGTGAATGGGGAGGGGATTCACCCCTCCACTTT
.	.	TRBV7-8	TRBJ1-2	CASSLVSPAGLSQYTAYGYTF	TGTGCCAGCAGCTTAGTTAGTCCCGCGGGTCTATCTCAATACACGGCGTATGGCTACACCTTC